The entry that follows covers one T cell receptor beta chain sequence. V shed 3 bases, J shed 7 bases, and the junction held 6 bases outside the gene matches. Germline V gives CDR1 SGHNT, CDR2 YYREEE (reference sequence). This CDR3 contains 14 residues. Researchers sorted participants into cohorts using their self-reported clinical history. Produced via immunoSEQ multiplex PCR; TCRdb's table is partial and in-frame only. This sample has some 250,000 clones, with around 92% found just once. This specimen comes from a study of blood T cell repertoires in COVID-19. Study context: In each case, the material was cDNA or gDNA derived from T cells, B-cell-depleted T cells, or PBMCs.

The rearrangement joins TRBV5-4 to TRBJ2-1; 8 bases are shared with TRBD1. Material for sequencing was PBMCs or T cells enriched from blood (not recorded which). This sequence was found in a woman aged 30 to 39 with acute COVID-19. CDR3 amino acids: CASSSWTGRNEQFF. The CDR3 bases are TGTGCCAGCAGCTCTTGGACAGGGAGGAATGAGCAGTTCTTC.